This TCR beta chain emerged from a study of cytomegalovirus exposure and HLA in healthy donors. Findings and caveats of the study: Donor immune exposure was known only as CMV serostatus. What a later analysis showed was that several of the most significant clusters appeared linked to common viral pathogens. Sequencing probably produced one cluster of sequence variants that were highly shared. Researchers reportedly found TCR beta sequences accurately predicted most subjects' HLA-A and HLA-B alleles.

This CDR3 is built from 12 residues. After removal of 7 bases from V and 7 bases from J, the junction contained 7 bases not matched to a gene. CDR1 and CDR2 (germline): SGHRS, YFSETQ. PCR used 60 Vbeta primers and 13 Jbeta primers. Only in-frame clones appear in the TCRdb table, and some are missing; sequencing was by immunoSEQ multiplex PCR. The table records some 160,000 clones, 77% of them present only once. Points on this clone: The antigen remains unidentified.

What was sequenced was PBMCs. The chain couples TRBV5-1 to TRBJ1-2; 7 positions agree with TRBD1. This clonotype originated in a woman under 40 in good health and CMV-seronegative. The CDR3 is CASSTGMGGYTF. The CDR3 DNA is TGCGCCAGCTCGACAGGGATGGGTGGCTACACCTTC.